This T cell receptor (beta chain) was documented in a study of Ad26.COV2.S vaccination and SARS-CoV-2 variants. Study context: Intramuscularly, Ad26.COV2.S was given either once or twice, 56 days apart.

Produced via immunoSEQ multiplex PCR; TCRdb's table is partial and in-frame only. In the table there are 300,000 to 350,000 clones, more than 85% of which are singletons. The CDR3 extends over 15 amino acids. The V gene's germline CDR1 is SGHTA and CDR2 FQGNSA. With 5 bases removed from V and 2 bases from J, the gap between germline ends came to 15 bases. Treatment reported: approximately 18 received Ad26.COV2.S at low or high dose, single or two shots; several received placebo; per-sample allocation not given. Each sample was drawn 63 days after the first injection (of vaccine or placebo). Immunization relied on an Ad26 vector, which expressed Wuhan-strain SARS-CoV-2 spike.

The gene calls are TRBV7-2 and TRBJ1-2, with D possibly being TRBD1 (5 bases). This specimen was peripheral blood, taken in a trial of Ad26.COV2.S vaccine versus placebo. The receptor was isolated from a person aged 18 to 65 who received the Ad26.COV2.S COVID-19 vaccine or a placebo. CDR3 sequence: CASSRVGQSNYGYTF. The CDR3 DNA follows: TGTGCCAGCAGCCGCGTTGGACAAAGCAACTATGGCTACACCTTC. The variable domain in full, completed from reference TRBV7-2 and TRBJ1-2, reads GAGVSQSPSNKVTEKGKDVELRCDPISGHTALYWYRQSLGQGLEFLIYFQGNSAPDKSGLPSDRFSAERTGGSVSTLTIQRTQQEDSAVYLCASSRVGQSNYGYTFGSGTRLTVV.